The rows below give T cell receptor beta chains drawn from one sample of a study of identical twins. TCRdb used MiXCR to reprocess the 5' RACE reads, holding one entry per CDR3 protein. The sample holds about 450,000 distinct CDR3 sequences, around a sixth seen once. The sequenced material came from naive T cells sorted from blood. The origin of the receptors is a man aged 45-65 years in good health. CDR3s include the opening cysteine and the closing phenylalanine or tryptophan. D genes are given only for firm matches. For some rows the clone size is stated as once, few or many, or as a class when expanded; others skip it.

j_call v_call d_call clone_size cdr3_nt cdr3_aa
TRBJ1-5 TRBV18 - few TGTGCCAGCTCACCCCAACGGTATCAGCCCCAGCATTTT CASSPQRYQPQHF
TRBJ2-5 TRBV20-1 TRBD2 - TGCAGTGCTAGAGATAGAAGCGGGAGGGCCTTGGAGACCCAGTACTTC CSARDRSGRALETQYF
TRBJ1-1 TRBV5-1 TRBD1 few TGCGCCAGCAGCTCACAGGGGGCAGACACTGAAGCTTTCTTT CASSSQGADTEAFF
TRBJ2-1 TRBV12-3/TRBV12-4 TRBD1 - TGTGCCAGCAGCCCCAGGACAGGGGAGGCATCCTACAATGAGCAGTTCTTC CASSPRTGEASYNEQFF
TRBJ2-7 TRBV5-1 - many TGTGCCAGCAGTTCCGGGGGTTCGTACGAGCAGTACTTC CASSSGGSYEQYF
TRBJ2-1 TRBV5-1 - many TGCGCCAGCAGCGGGGGATTGGCGACAACGGGGAATGAGCAGTTCTTC CASSGGLATTGNEQFF
TRBJ1-1 TRBV10-3 - many TGTGCCATCGGGAAAATAAACACTGAAGCTTTCTTT CAIGKINTEAFF
TRBJ2-3 TRBV24-1 TRBD2 few TGTGCCACCAGTGATCGTCTAGCGGGAGGAGGCCCCACAGATACGCAGTATTTT CATSDRLAGGGPTDTQYF
TRBJ2-7 TRBV6-6 - few TGTGCCAGCAGTTACCCGAAGCCCTACGAGCAGTACTTC CASSYPKPYEQYF
TRBJ2-3 TRBV12-3/TRBV12-4 - many TGTGCCAGCAGCCCGGACCCAAGAAAGGGGGACCCAGATACGCAGTATTTT CASSPDPRKGDPDTQYF
TRBJ2-1 TRBV4-2 - - TGTGCCAGCAGCCCCCAGGGCCGAATCTTCAATGAGCAGTTCTTC CASSPQGRIFNEQFF
TRBJ2-2 TRBV10-3 - - TGTGCCATCAGTGAGAAGTGGTTACAGGAGAACACCGGGGAGCTGTTTTTT CAISEKWLQENTGELFF
TRBJ2-1 TRBV20-1 TRBD1 few TGCAGTGCCCCGGACAGGGTTATCTACAATGAGCAGTTCTTC CSAPDRVIYNEQFF
TRBJ1-1 TRBV5-1 - - TGCGCCAGCAGCATTGGGGAGGTCAACTCTGAAGCTTTCTTT CASSIGEVNSEAFF
TRBJ2-2 TRBV6-1 - - TGTGCCAGCAGCCCAGCGGCCAGGGCGGCCGGGGAGCTGTTTTTT CASSPAARAAGELFF
TRBJ2-4 TRBV12-3/TRBV12-4 - - TGTGCCAGCAGTGGCGACTACCCCAAAAACATTCAGTACTTC CASSGDYPKNIQYF
TRBJ2-1 TRBV27 TRBD2 many TGTGCCAGCAGTTTACGGTTGACTAGCGGGAGGGCCTACAATGAGCAGTTCTTC CASSLRLTSGRAYNEQFF
TRBJ2-7 TRBV6-6 - many TGTGCCAGCACAGAGAGCTCCTACGAGCAGTACTTC CASTESSYEQYF
TRBJ1-5 TRBV5-5 TRBD1 few TGTGCCAGCAGCTTGGACAGGGGGCTCTATTCGCCCCAGCATTTT CASSLDRGLYSPQHF
TRBJ2-5 TRBV4-2 TRBD2 - TGTGCCAGCAGCCACCCGTCTAAGCGGGAGGGTATTGAGACCCAGTACTTC CASSHPSKREGIETQYF
TRBJ2-3 TRBV20-1 TRBD2 - TGCAGTGCTAGACCCCTAGCGGGGGCCCTAGATACGCAGTATTTT CSARPLAGALDTQYF
TRBJ2-3 TRBV10-3 - few TGTGCCATCAGTGAACAGATTAGCACAGATACGCAGTATTTT CAISEQISTDTQYF
TRBJ2-3 TRBV4-3 TRBD2 - TGCGCCAGCAGCCTTGGGACTACCGCGCAGTATTTT CASSLGTTAQYF
TRBJ2-3 TRBV18 - few TGTGCCAGCTCACGGGGGGGGCCTGGAGATACGCAGTATTTT CASSRGGPGDTQYF
TRBJ2-2 TRBV6-1 TRBD1 - TGTGCCAGTTCTTTTACAGGGGGCGCCTCCGGGGAGCTGTTTTTT CASSFTGGASGELFF
TRBJ2-3 TRBV11-2 TRBD2 few TGTGCCAGCAGCTTGAATGGGCTAGCGGGAGCCAGCACAGATACGCAGTATTTT CASSLNGLAGASTDTQYF
TRBJ1-5 TRBV7-9 TRBD1 - TGTGCCAGCAGCGGACAGGGGACTCAGCCCCAGCATTTT CASSGQGTQPQHF
TRBJ2-7 TRBV20-1 TRBD1 many TGCAGTGCTAGGGAGTTCCTACAGACAGGGTCGGGCTACGAGCAGTACTTC CSAREFLQTGSGYEQYF
TRBJ2-7 TRBV20-1 - once TGCAGTGCCGCACAGGAGGGGGCCGCCTACGAGCAGTACTTC CSAAQEGAAYEQYF
TRBJ1-5 TRBV28 - many TGTGCCAGCAGTCCAACCCATATGTCGGGACGCAATCAGCCCCAGCATTTT CASSPTHMSGRNQPQHF
TRBJ2-7 TRBV7-2 - many TGTGCCAGCAGCTTATTGGTCGGGAGCTCCTACGAGCAGTACTTC CASSLLVGSSYEQYF
TRBJ2-2 TRBV10-3 - once TGTGCCATCAGTGTTCCCGGGGCCGGGGAGCTGTTTTTT CAISVPGAGELFF
TRBJ2-7 TRBV7-2 TRBD1 - TGTGCCAGCAGCTTGGGACAGAGTGTCTACGAGCAGTACTTC CASSLGQSVYEQYF
TRBJ1-4 TRBV5-1 - many TGCGCCAGCAGCTTGGCTGTTGGTAATGAAAAACTGTTTTTT CASSLAVGNEKLFF
TRBJ2-1 TRBV19 - many TGTGCCAGTAGCTCCACTTTGAGCTCCTACAATGAGCAGTTCTTC CASSSTLSSYNEQFF
TRBJ2-2 TRBV4-2 - - TGTGCCAGCAGCCAAGAGGGGACCGCAGTTGGGGCCGGGGAGCTGTTTTTT CASSQEGTAVGAGELFF
TRBJ1-2 TRBV6-5 TRBD1 few TGTGCCAGCAGTTACTCGATAGGGACAGGGGGCAAGAATGGCTACACCTTC CASSYSIGTGGKNGYTF
TRBJ2-5 TRBV7-9 - - TGTGCCAGCAGCTTCTTGTTCGGAACCCAAGAGACCCAGTACTTC CASSFLFGTQETQYF
TRBJ2-3 TRBV27 TRBD2 many TGTGCCAGCAGTTTTAGCGGGGCAAACACAGATACGCAGTATTTT CASSFSGANTDTQYF
TRBJ2-2 TRBV6-5 - - TGTGCCAGCAGTTACGGGATAAACACCGGGGAGCTGTTTTTT CASSYGINTGELFF
TRBJ2-5 TRBV12-3/TRBV12-4 - many TGTGCCAGCACCCAGGACACGATCCCCGGGACCCAGTACTTC CASTQDTIPGTQYF
TRBJ1-3 TRBV9 TRBD1 - TGTGCCAGCAGCGTAGCCCAGGGGGCGTTATCTGGAAACACCATATATTTT CASSVAQGALSGNTIYF
TRBJ2-1 TRBV10-1 TRBD1 many TGCGCCAGCAGTGAGTACACCGGGACAGAGAGCTCCTACAATGAGCAGTTCTTC CASSEYTGTESSYNEQFF
TRBJ1-1 TRBV3-1 - few TGTGCCAGCAGCTCAACAGGCGGGGGAACTGAAGCTTTCTTT CASSSTGGGTEAFF
TRBJ2-7 TRBV4-3 - many TGCGCCAGCAGCCAAGATCTGATCAGGGGAGGGGACTACGAGCAGTACTTC CASSQDLIRGGDYEQYF
TRBJ2-1 TRBV20-1 TRBD2 few TGCAGTGCTAGAGATCCTACTAGCGGGAGGGCCTGGGGCAATGAGCAGTTCTTC CSARDPTSGRAWGNEQFF
TRBJ2-2 TRBV15 TRBD1 - TGTGCCACCAGCACGGACAGGACGAACACCGGGGAGCTGTTTTTT CATSTDRTNTGELFF
TRBJ2-2 TRBV18 - - TGTGCCAGCTCACCATCTCAGGGCGCGGGCACCGGGGAGCTGTTTTTT CASSPSQGAGTGELFF
TRBJ2-3 TRBV24-1 - - TGTGCCACCGGGGGGAACAGGGGCGGAACAGATACGCAGTATTTT CATGGNRGGTDTQYF
TRBJ2-7 TRBV27 - once TGTGCCAGCAGTTGGGCTGGCGGGACTTACGAGCAGTACTTC CASSWAGGTYEQYF